Sequencing of this TCR beta chain was carried out in a study of Ad26.COV2.S vaccination and SARS-CoV-2 variants. Treatment indicated: some 19 received Ad26.COV2.S at low or high dose, single or two shots; 5 received placebo; per-sample allocation not given. The samples date from day 63 after the first vaccine or placebo injection. The method was immunoSEQ multiplex PCR; TCRdb's version includes in-frame clones alone and lacks a portion of them. Found here are hundreds of thousands of clones, around 89% of them singletons; the top ten hold about 4.6%. Per the germline V gene, CDR1 is MNHEY and CDR2 is SVGAGI. This CDR3 region has 15 residues. The junction had 5 bases not matched to a gene; V was cut back by 6 bases and J by 5 bases.

The receptor's source is a person aged 18 to 59 who received the Ad26.COV2.S COVID-19 vaccine or a placebo. This chain uses TRBV6-5 with TRBJ2-5; 14 positions match TRBD2. The sample consisted of peripheral blood, taken in a trial of Ad26.COV2.S vaccine versus placebo. CDR3 amino acids: CASRRTSGGWETQYF. CDR3 sequence (DNA): TGTGCCAGCAGAAGGACTAGCGGGGGGTGGGAGACCCAGTACTTC.